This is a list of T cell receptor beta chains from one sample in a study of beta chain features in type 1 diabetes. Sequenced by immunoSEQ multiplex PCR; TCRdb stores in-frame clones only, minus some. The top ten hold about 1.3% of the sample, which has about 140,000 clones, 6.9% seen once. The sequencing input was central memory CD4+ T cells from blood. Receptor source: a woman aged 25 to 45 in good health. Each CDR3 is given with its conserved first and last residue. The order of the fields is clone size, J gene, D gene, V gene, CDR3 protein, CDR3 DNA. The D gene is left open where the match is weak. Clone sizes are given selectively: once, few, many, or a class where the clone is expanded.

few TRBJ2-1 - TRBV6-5 CASRFGFGHEQFF TGTGCCAGTAGATTTGGGTTTGGGCATGAGCAGTTCTTC
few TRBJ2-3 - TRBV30 CAWSPEVWDTQYF TGTGCCTGGAGTCCGGAGGTTTGGGATACGCAGTATTTT
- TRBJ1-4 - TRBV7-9 CASSSRIATNEKLFF TGTGCCAGCAGCTCGAGAATTGCAACTAATGAAAAACTGTTTTTT
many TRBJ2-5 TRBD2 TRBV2 CASSGTSGSHETQYF TGTGCCAGCAGTGGGACTAGCGGGAGCCACGAGACCCAGTACTTC
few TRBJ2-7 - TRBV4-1 CASSQDLGDTDSFEQYF TGCGCCAGCAGCCAAGATCTAGGGGACACCGATAGTTTCGAGCAGTACTTC
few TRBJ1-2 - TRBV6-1 CASRASSNYGYTF TGTGCCAGCAGGGCCTCGTCTAACTATGGCTACACCTTC
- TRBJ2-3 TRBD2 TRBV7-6 CASSLMTSGSTDTQYF TGTGCCAGCAGCTTAATGACTAGCGGGAGCACAGATACGCAGTATTTT
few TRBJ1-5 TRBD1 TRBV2 CASRRQGINQPQHF TGTGCCAGCAGGAGACAGGGGATCAATCAGCCCCAGCATTTT
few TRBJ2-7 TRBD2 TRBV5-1 CASKREGLYEQYF TGCGCCAGCAAACGGGAGGGCCTCTACGAGCAGTACTTC
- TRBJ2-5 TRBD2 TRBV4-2 CASSLPRGGRALGETQYF TGTGCCAGCAGCCTCCCCCGTGGAGGGAGGGCCCTAGGGGAGACCCAGTACTTC
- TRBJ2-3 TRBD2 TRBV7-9 CASSRLAGVDTQYF TGTGCCAGCAGCCGGCTAGCGGGAGTGGATACGCAGTATTTT
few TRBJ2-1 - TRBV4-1 CASSPYYLGRAGEQFF TGCGCCAGCAGCCCCTATTATTTGGGGAGAGCGGGTGAGCAGTTCTTC
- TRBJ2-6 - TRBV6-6 CASSYRSGANVLTF TGTGCCAGCAGTTACCGGTCTGGGGCCAACGTCCTGACTTTC
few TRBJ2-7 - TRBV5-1 CASSLGGSPAQYF TGCGCCAGCAGCTTGGGTGGGAGCCCGGCGCAGTACTTC
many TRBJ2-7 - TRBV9 CASSVVGSYLEQYF TGTGCCAGCAGCGTAGTCGGTAGTTATCTCGAGCAGTACTTC
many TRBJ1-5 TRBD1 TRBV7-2 CASSGPGTGGNQPQHF TGTGCCAGCAGCGGTCCCGGGACAGGGGGCAATCAGCCCCAGCATTTT
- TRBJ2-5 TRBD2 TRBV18 CASSPPTSEETQYF TGTGCCAGCTCACCACCGACTAGCGAGGAGACCCAGTACTTC
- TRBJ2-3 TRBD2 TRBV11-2 CASSTTSGISTDTQYF TGTGCCAGCAGCACTACTAGCGGGATTTCCACAGATACGCAGTATTTT
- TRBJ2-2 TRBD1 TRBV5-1 CASSWDRNTGELFF TGCGCCAGCAGCTGGGACAGAAACACCGGGGAGCTGTTTTTT
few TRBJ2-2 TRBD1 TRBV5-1 CASSSGQGASTGELFF TGCGCCAGCAGCTCAGGACAGGGGGCGAGCACCGGGGAGCTGTTTTTT
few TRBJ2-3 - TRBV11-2 CASSLGSRADTQYF TGTGCCAGCAGCTTAGGTAGCCGGGCAGATACGCAGTATTTT
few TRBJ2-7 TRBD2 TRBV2 CASSFGLAGAYEQYF TGTGCCAGCAGTTTTGGACTAGCGGGAGCCTACGAGCAGTACTTC
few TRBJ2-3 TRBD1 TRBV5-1 CASSFGQVMGTDTQYF TGCGCCAGCAGCTTCGGACAGGTCATGGGGACAGATACGCAGTATTTT
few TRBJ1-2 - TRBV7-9 CASSLPGLTYGYTF TGTGCCAGCAGCTTGCCGGGACTGACCTATGGCTACACCTTC
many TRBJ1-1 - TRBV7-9 CASSLDRSEATEAFF TGTGCCAGCAGCTTAGATCGGAGCGAGGCCACTGAAGCTTTCTTT
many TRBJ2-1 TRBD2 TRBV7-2 CASSEGLAGVNEQFF TGTGCCAGCAGCGAGGGACTAGCGGGAGTTAATGAGCAGTTCTTC
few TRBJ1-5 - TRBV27 CASSLLPDQPQHF TGTGCCAGCAGTTTACTCCCCGATCAGCCCCAGCATTTT